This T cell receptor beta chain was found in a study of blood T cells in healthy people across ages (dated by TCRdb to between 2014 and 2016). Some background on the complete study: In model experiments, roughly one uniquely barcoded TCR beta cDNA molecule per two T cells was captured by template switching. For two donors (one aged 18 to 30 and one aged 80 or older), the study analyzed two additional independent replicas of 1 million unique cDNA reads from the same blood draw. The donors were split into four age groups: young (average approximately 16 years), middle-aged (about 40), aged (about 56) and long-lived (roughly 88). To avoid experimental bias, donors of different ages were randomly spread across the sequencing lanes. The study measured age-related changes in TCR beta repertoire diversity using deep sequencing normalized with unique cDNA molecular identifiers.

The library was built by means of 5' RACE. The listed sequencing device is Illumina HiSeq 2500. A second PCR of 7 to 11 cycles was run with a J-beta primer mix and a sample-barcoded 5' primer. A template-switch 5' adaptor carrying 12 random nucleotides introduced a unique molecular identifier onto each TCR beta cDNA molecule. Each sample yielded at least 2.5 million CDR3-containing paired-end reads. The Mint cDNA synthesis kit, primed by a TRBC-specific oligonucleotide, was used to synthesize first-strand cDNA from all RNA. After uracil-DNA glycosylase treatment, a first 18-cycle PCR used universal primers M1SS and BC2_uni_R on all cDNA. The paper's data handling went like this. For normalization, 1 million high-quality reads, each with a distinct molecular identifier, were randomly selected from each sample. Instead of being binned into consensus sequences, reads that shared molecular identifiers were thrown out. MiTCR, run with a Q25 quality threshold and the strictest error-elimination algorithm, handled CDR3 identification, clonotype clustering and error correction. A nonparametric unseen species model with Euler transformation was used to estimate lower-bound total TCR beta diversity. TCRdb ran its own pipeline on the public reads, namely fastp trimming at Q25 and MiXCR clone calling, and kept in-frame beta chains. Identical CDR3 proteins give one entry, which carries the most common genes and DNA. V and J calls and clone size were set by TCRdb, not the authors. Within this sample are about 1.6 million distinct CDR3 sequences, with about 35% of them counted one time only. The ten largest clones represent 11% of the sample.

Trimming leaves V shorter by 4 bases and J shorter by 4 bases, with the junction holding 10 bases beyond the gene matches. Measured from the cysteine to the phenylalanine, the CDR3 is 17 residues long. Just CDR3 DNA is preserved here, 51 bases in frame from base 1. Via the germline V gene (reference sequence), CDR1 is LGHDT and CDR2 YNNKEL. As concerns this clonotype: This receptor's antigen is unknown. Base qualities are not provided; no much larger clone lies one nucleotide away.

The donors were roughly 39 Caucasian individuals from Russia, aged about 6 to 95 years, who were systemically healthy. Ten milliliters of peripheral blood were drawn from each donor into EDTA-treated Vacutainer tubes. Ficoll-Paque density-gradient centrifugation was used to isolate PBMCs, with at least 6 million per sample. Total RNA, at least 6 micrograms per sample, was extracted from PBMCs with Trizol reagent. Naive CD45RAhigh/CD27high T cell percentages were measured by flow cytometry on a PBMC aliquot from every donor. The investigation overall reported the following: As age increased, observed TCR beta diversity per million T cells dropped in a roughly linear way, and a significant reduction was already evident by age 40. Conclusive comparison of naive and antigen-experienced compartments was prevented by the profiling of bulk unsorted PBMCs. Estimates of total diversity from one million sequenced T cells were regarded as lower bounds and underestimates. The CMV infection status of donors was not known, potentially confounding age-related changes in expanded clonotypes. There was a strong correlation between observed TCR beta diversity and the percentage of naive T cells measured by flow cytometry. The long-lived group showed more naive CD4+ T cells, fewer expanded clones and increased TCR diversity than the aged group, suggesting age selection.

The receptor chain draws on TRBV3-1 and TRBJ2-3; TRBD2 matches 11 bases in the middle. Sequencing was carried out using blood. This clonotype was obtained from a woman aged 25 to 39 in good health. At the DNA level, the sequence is TGTGCCAGCAGCCCGATCATGACTAGCGGGAACTCAGATACGCAGTATTTT. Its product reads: CASSPIMTSGNSDTQYF.